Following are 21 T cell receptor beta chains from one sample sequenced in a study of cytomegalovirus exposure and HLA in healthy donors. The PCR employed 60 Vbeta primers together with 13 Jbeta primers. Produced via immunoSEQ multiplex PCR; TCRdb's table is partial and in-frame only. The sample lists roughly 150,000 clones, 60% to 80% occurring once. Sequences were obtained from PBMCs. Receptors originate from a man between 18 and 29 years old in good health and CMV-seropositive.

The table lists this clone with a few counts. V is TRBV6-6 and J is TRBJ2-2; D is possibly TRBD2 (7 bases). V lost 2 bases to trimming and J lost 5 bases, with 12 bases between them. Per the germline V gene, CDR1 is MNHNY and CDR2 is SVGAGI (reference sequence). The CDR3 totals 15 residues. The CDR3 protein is CASSYGGAGTGELFF. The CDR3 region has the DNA TGTGCCAGCAGTTACGGGGGGGCTGGAACCGGGGAGCTGTTTTTT.

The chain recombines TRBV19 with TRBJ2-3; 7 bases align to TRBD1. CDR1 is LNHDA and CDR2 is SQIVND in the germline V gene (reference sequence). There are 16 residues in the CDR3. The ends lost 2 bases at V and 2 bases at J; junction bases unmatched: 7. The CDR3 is CASSILPRGTTDTQYF. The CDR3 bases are TGTGCCAGTAGTATACTACCCAGGGGGACCACAGATACGCAGTATTTT.

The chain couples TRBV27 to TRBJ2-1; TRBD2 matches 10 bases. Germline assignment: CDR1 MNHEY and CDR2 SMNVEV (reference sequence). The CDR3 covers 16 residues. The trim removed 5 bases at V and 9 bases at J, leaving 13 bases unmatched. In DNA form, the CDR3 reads TGTGCCAGCAGTCCATTAATAGCGGGAGGTATTATTGAGCAGTTCTTC. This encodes CASSPLIAGGIIEQFF.

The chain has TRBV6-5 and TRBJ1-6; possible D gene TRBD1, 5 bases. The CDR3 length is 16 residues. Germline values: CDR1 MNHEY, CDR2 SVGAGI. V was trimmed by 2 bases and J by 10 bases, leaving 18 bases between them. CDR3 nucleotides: TGTGCCAGCAGTTACGAACCTCCGGGACTCAGGTCACCCCTCCACTTT. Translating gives CASSYEPPGLRSPLHF.

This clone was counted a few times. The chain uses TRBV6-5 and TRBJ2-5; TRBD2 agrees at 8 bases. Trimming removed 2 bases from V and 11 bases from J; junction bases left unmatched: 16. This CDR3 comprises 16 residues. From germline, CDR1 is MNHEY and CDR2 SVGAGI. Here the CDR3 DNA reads TGTGCCAGCAGTTACGGAGCGATACGGGGGGGATTTGTGCAGTACTTC. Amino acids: CASSYGAIRGGFVQYF.

The CDR3 sequence: CASSDLGGPFSYEQYF. In DNA, the CDR3 is TGCGCCAGCAGCGATCTAGGGGGACCCTTCTCCTACGAGCAGTACTTC. J is TRBJ2-5 and V is TRBV5-1; D possibly corresponds to TRBD1 (6 bases). The DNA end is more similar to TRBJ2-7, so the J call may be wrong. The germline CDR1 and CDR2 sequences are SGHRS and YFSETQ. CDR3 size: 16 residues.

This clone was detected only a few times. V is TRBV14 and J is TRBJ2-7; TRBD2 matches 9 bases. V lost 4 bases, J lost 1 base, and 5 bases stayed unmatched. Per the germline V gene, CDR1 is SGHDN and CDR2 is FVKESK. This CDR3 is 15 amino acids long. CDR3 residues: CASSPLSGRSYEQYF. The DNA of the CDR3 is TGTGCCAGCAGCCCCCTTAGCGGGAGATCCTACGAGCAGTACTTC.

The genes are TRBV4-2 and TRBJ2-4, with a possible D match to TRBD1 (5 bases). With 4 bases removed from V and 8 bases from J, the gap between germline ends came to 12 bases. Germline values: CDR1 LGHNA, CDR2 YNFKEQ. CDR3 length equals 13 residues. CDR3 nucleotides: TGTGCCAGCAGCCCCTGGGGCACGGACATTCAGTACTTC. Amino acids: CASSPWGTDIQYF.

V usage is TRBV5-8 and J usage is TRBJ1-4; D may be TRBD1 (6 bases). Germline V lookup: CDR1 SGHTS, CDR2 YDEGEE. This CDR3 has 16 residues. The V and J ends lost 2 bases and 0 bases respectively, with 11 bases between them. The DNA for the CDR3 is TGTGCCAGCAGCTTCGGGGGGGGCACAACTAATGAAAAACTGTTTTTT. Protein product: CASSFGGGTTNEKLFF.

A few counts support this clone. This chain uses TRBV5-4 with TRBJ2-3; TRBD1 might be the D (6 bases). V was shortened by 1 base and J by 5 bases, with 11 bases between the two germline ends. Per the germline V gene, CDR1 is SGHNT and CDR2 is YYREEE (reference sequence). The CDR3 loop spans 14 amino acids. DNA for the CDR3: TGTGCCAGCAGCTTGCGGCAGGGGATAGATACGCAGTATTTT. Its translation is CASSLRQGIDTQYF.

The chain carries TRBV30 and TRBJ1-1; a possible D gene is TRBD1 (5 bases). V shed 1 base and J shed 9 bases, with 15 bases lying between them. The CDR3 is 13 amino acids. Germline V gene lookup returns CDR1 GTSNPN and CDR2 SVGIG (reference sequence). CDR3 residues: CAWSGLSREKAFF. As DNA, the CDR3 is TGTGCCTGGAGTGGTTTATCCAGGGAAAAAGCTTTCTTT.

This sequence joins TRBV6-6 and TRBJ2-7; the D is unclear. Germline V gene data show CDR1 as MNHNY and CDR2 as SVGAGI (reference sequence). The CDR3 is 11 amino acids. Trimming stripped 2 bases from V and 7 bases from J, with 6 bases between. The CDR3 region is CASSYDGEQYF. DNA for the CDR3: TGTGCCAGCAGTTACGACGGGGAGCAGTACTTC.

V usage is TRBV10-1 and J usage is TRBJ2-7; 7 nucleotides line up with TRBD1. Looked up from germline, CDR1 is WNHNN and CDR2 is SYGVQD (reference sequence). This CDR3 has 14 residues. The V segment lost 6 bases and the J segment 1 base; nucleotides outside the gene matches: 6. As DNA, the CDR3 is TGCGCCAGCAGCTGGACAGGATCGTCCTACGAGCAGTACTTC. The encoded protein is CASSWTGSSYEQYF.

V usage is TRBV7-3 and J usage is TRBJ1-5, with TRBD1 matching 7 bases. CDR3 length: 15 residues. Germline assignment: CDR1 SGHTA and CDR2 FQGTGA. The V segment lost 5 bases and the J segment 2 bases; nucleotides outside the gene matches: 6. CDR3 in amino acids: CASSLTGQGNQPQHF. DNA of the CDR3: TGTGCCAGCAGCCTGACAGGGCAGGGCAATCAGCCCCAGCATTTT.

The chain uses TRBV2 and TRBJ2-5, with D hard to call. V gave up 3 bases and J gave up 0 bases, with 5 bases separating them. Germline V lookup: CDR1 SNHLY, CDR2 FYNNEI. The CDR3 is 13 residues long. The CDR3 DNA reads TGTGCCAGCAGTGACACTCACCAAGAGACCCAGTACTTC. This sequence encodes CASSDTHQETQYF.

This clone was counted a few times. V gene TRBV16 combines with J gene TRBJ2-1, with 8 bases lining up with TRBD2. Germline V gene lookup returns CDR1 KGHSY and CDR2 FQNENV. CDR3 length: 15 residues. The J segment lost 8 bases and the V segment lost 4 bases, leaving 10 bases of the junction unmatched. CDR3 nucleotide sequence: TGTGCCAGCAGCCGCAATACCCAACTAGCGGATGAGCAGTTCTTC. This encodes CASSRNTQLADEQFF.

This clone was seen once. The CDR3 DNA is TGTGCCAGCGCCGCGAACGGGCCGCCCTCGGGGTATGGCTACACCTTC. This encodes CASAANGPPSGYGYTF. V and J are TRBV27 and TRBJ1-2; no reliable D call. CDR1 and CDR2 (germline): MNHEY, SMNVEV (reference sequence). The CDR3 is made up of 16 amino acids. Trimming removed 8 bases at V and 5 bases at J, with 24 bases between.

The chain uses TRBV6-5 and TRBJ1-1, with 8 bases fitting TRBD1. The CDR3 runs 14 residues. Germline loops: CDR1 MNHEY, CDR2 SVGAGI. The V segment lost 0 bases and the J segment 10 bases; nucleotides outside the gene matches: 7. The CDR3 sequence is CASSYSPGGRGAFF. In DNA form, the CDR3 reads TGTGCCAGCAGTTACTCCCCAGGGGGCAGAGGAGCTTTCTTT.

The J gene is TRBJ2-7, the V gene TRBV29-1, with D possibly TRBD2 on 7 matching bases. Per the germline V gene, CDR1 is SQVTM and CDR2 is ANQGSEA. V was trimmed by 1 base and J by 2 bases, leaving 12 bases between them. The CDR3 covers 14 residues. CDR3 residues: CSVEGGGPTYEQYF. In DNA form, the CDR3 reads TGCAGCGTTGAAGGCGGGGGCCCCACCTACGAGCAGTACTTC.

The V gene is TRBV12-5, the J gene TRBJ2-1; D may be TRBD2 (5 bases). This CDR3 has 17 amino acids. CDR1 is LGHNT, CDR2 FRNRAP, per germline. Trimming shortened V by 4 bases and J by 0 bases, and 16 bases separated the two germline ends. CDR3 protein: CASGSTDSSSSYNEQFF. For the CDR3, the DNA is TGTGCTAGTGGTTCAACGGACTCCTCCAGCTCCTACAATGAGCAGTTCTTC.

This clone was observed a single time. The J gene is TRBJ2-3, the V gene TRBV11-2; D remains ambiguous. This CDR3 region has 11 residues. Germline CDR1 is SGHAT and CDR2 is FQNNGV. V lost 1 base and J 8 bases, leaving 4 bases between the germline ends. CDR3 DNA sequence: TGTGCCAGCAGCTTAGGCGCTACGCAGTATTTT. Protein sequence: CASSLGATQYF.